Listed below are T cell receptor beta chains from one sample, sequenced in a study of CD8 T cells in ankylosing spondylitis. TCRdb reprocessed the 5' RACE reads via MiXCR and lists one record per CDR3 protein. Among about 250,000 distinct CDR3 sequences listed, roughly a quarter were seen once. Sequenced sample: blood, either unsorted or a sorted T cell fraction (not recorded which). The receptor set was obtained from a male donor with ankylosing spondylitis or in good health (not recorded which). Each CDR3 is given with its conserved first and last residue. A D gene is named only where the DNA matches it firmly. Clone size is stated in some rows and not others, as once, few, many or a class when expanded.

j_call d_call v_call clone_size cdr3_aa cdr3_nt
TRBJ2-3 . TRBV5-1 many CASSFPGTPSDTQYF TGCGCCAGCAGCTTTCCCGGGACACCCTCCGATACGCAGTATTTT
TRBJ2-7 TRBD1 TRBV20-1 many CSAFPTTGFGYEQYF TGCAGTGCGTTCCCCACGACAGGGTTCGGGTACGAGCAGTACTTC
TRBJ2-1 . TRBV10-2 . CASSEARGRNEQFF TGCGCCAGCAGTGAGGCCAGGGGCAGGAATGAGCAGTTCTTC
TRBJ1-1 . TRBV10-3 many CAISAPTTVEAFF TGTGCCATCAGTGCCCCCACAACAGTTGAAGCTTTCTTT
TRBJ1-5 . TRBV7-9 few CASSSEIISNQPQHF TGTGCCAGCAGCTCCGAGATCATTAGCAATCAGCCCCAGCATTTT
TRBJ2-3 . TRBV4-2 . CASSAGSHTDTQYF TGTGCCAGCAGCGCCGGGTCCCACACAGATACGCAGTATTTT
TRBJ2-3 TRBD2 TRBV20-1 few CSARSASGGTADTQYF TGCAGTGCTAGATCAGCTAGCGGGGGGACCGCAGATACGCAGTATTTT
TRBJ2-4 . TRBV9 many CASSVGTGKNIQYF TGTGCCAGCAGCGTAGGTACAGGGAAAAACATTCAGTACTTC
TRBJ2-2 TRBD2 TRBV2 few CASSGLVSTGELFF TGTGCCAGTTCGGGACTAGTGTCCACCGGGGAGCTGTTTTTT
TRBJ2-3 TRBD2 TRBV6-9 many CASSPLESGGGNTDTQYF TGTGCCAGCAGCCCCCTAGAGTCTGGCGGGGGGAACACAGATACGCAGTATTTT
TRBJ2-7 TRBD1 TRBV25-1 many CASSGLGQGFHEQYF TGTGCCAGCAGTGGGTTGGGACAGGGTTTCCACGAGCAGTACTTC
TRBJ2-5 . TRBV6-1 . CATRPPVLETQYF TGTGCCACCAGACCCCCGGTATTAGAGACCCAGTACTTC
TRBJ2-1 . TRBV6-1 few CASSERVWATGDEQFF TGTGCCAGCAGTGAACGGGTCTGGGCCACGGGAGATGAGCAGTTCTTC
TRBJ2-5 TRBD1 TRBV20-1 many CSVTTLQGARETQYF TGCAGTGTCACAACCCTACAGGGGGCTAGGGAGACCCAGTACTTC
TRBJ1-1 . TRBV5-1 many CASSLEAMNTEAFF TGCGCCAGCAGCTTGGAGGCGATGAACACTGAAGCTTTCTTT
TRBJ2-1 TRBD2 TRBV28 many CAMSGGGSYNEQFF TGTGCCATGTCGGGCGGGGGTTCCTACAATGAGCAGTTCTTC
TRBJ1-2 TRBD1 TRBV20-1 many CSAELGQGDGYTF TGCAGTGCCGAGCTGGGACAGGGTGACGGCTACACCTTC
TRBJ2-5 . TRBV12-3/TRBV12-4 . CASSATEETQYF TGTGCCAGCAGTGCCACCGAAGAGACCCAGTACTTC
TRBJ2-5 TRBD2 TRBV20-1 once CSARPGLRGETQYF TGCAGTGCTCGACCGGGACTACGGGGCGAGACCCAGTACTTC
TRBJ2-3 . TRBV5-1 many CASSSLQESKDTQYF TGCGCCAGCAGCTCTTTACAGGAATCAAAGGATACGCAGTATTTT
TRBJ1-5 . TRBV27 . CASSPDGTESNQPQHF TGTGCCAGCAGTCCTGACGGAACGGAGAGCAATCAGCCCCAGCATTTT
TRBJ2-7 TRBD1 TRBV6-5 . CASSYSPGQGYEQYF TGTGCCAGCAGTTACTCCCCGGGACAGGGCTACGAGCAGTACTTC
TRBJ1-6 . TRBV12-3/TRBV12-4 few CASSLVGGGSPLHF TGTGCCAGCAGTTTAGTGGGGGGCGGATCACCCCTCCACTTT
TRBJ2-3 TRBD2 TRBV20-1 many CSARVGLAGADTQYF TGCAGTGCTAGAGTGGGACTAGCGGGGGCAGATACGCAGTATTTT
TRBJ2-3 TRBD1 TRBV29-1 many CSVERAQGETQYF TGCAGCGTTGAAAGAGCCCAGGGGGAGACGCAGTATTTT
TRBJ2-3 . TRBV20-1 . CSAPQSSDTQYF TGCAGTGCTCCACAATCTTCGGATACGCAGTATTTT
TRBJ1-3 . TRBV11-2 many CASSLDWRQSTGNTIYF TGTGCCAGCAGCTTAGATTGGAGACAGAGTACTGGAAACACCATATATTTT
TRBJ2-2 TRBD1 TRBV6-1 . CASNPGGANTGELFF TGTGCCAGCAACCCAGGGGGCGCGAACACCGGGGAGCTGTTTTTT
TRBJ2-7 . TRBV6-1 few CATYGSTGSNEQYF TGTGCCACCTACGGCTCGACAGGCTCCAACGAGCAGTACTTC
TRBJ1-2 . TRBV21-1 . CASSKVRTVGYTF TGTGCCAGCAGCAAAGTTCGGACAGTCGGCTACACCTTC
TRBJ2-1 TRBD1 TRBV3-1 . CASSHFRGLEQFF TGTGCCAGCAGCCACTTCAGGGGGCTTGAGCAGTTCTTC
TRBJ1-5 TRBD1 TRBV20-1 many CSATGDGSVQPQHF TGCAGTGCGACAGGGGATGGTTCGGTACAGCCCCAGCATTTT
TRBJ2-5 . TRBV9 . CASSVGLTGSGETQYF TGTGCCAGCAGCGTAGGACTAACGGGGTCGGGGGAGACCCAGTACTTC
TRBJ1-2 . TRBV15 many CATSKEKSYGYTF TGTGCCACCAGCAAGGAAAAAAGCTATGGCTACACCTTC
TRBJ2-5 TRBD2 TRBV27 . CASSPSGGLQETQYF TGTGCCAGCAGTCCTAGCGGGGGCCTCCAAGAGACCCAGTACTTC
TRBJ2-1 . TRBV6-1 . CASTHGALRGGIDEQFF TGTGCCAGCACCCACGGAGCGTTAAGGGGGGGCATCGATGAGCAGTTCTTC
TRBJ2-3 . TRBV29-1 few CSVRRGASTDTQYF TGCAGCGTTCGGAGGGGGGCCAGCACAGATACGCAGTATTTT
TRBJ1-4 . TRBV12-3/TRBV12-4 many CASSTDGGPFEKLFF TGTGCCAGCAGTACGGACGGGGGACCATTCGAAAAACTGTTTTTT
TRBJ2-1 TRBD2 TRBV20-1 . CSARERGGRYNEQFF TGCAGTGCGAGAGAGCGGGGGGGCCGCTACAATGAGCAGTTCTTC
TRBJ2-7 . TRBV6-6 . CASRFLPSYEQYF TGTGCCAGCAGGTTCCTCCCCTCCTACGAGCAGTACTTC
TRBJ1-2 . TRBV4-1 . CASSSPGRDYGYTF TGCGCCAGCAGCTCCCCAGGGAGGGATTATGGCTACACCTTC
TRBJ2-7 . TRBV3-1 many CASSQDIGKQYF TGTGCCAGCAGCCAAGATATTGGGAAGCAGTACTTC
TRBJ2-3 TRBD1 TRBV10-3 few CAISDRGPTDTQYF TGTGCCATCAGCGACAGGGGACCCACAGATACGCAGTATTTT
TRBJ2-5 . TRBV29-1 many CSVGSPKETQYF TGCAGCGTCGGCTCCCCCAAAGAGACCCAGTACTTC
TRBJ2-2 . TRBV20-1 many CSANGAENTGELFF TGCAGTGCTAACGGGGCCGAGAACACCGGGGAGCTGTTTTTT
TRBJ2-1 . TRBV7-9 . CASSLVADGNEQFF TGTGCCAGCAGCTTAGTAGCAGACGGGAATGAGCAGTTCTTC
TRBJ2-5 . TRBV20-1 many CSAVRRVTQEIQYF TGCAGTGCTGTACGGAGGGTCACCCAAGAGATCCAGTACTTC
TRBJ2-3 . TRBV6-1 . CASSLRPTDTQYF TGTGCCAGCAGTCTCCGGCCCACAGATACGCAGTATTTT
TRBJ2-6 . TRBV4-1 few CASSQDRGATSGANVLTF TGCGCCAGCAGCCAAGATCGGGGCGCAACCTCTGGGGCCAACGTCCTGACTTTC
TRBJ2-1 TRBD1 TRBV7-7 few CASSLGGMGNEQFF TGTGCTAGCAGCTTAGGGGGCATGGGCAATGAGCAGTTCTTC
TRBJ2-1 . TRBV5-1 many CASSLGQTGDNEQFF TGCGCCAGCAGCCTCGGACAGACAGGTGACAATGAGCAGTTCTTC
TRBJ2-5 TRBD1 TRBV11-1 many CASSSTPPGTAFQETQYF TGTGCCAGCAGCTCAACACCGCCCGGGACAGCCTTCCAAGAGACCCAGTACTTC